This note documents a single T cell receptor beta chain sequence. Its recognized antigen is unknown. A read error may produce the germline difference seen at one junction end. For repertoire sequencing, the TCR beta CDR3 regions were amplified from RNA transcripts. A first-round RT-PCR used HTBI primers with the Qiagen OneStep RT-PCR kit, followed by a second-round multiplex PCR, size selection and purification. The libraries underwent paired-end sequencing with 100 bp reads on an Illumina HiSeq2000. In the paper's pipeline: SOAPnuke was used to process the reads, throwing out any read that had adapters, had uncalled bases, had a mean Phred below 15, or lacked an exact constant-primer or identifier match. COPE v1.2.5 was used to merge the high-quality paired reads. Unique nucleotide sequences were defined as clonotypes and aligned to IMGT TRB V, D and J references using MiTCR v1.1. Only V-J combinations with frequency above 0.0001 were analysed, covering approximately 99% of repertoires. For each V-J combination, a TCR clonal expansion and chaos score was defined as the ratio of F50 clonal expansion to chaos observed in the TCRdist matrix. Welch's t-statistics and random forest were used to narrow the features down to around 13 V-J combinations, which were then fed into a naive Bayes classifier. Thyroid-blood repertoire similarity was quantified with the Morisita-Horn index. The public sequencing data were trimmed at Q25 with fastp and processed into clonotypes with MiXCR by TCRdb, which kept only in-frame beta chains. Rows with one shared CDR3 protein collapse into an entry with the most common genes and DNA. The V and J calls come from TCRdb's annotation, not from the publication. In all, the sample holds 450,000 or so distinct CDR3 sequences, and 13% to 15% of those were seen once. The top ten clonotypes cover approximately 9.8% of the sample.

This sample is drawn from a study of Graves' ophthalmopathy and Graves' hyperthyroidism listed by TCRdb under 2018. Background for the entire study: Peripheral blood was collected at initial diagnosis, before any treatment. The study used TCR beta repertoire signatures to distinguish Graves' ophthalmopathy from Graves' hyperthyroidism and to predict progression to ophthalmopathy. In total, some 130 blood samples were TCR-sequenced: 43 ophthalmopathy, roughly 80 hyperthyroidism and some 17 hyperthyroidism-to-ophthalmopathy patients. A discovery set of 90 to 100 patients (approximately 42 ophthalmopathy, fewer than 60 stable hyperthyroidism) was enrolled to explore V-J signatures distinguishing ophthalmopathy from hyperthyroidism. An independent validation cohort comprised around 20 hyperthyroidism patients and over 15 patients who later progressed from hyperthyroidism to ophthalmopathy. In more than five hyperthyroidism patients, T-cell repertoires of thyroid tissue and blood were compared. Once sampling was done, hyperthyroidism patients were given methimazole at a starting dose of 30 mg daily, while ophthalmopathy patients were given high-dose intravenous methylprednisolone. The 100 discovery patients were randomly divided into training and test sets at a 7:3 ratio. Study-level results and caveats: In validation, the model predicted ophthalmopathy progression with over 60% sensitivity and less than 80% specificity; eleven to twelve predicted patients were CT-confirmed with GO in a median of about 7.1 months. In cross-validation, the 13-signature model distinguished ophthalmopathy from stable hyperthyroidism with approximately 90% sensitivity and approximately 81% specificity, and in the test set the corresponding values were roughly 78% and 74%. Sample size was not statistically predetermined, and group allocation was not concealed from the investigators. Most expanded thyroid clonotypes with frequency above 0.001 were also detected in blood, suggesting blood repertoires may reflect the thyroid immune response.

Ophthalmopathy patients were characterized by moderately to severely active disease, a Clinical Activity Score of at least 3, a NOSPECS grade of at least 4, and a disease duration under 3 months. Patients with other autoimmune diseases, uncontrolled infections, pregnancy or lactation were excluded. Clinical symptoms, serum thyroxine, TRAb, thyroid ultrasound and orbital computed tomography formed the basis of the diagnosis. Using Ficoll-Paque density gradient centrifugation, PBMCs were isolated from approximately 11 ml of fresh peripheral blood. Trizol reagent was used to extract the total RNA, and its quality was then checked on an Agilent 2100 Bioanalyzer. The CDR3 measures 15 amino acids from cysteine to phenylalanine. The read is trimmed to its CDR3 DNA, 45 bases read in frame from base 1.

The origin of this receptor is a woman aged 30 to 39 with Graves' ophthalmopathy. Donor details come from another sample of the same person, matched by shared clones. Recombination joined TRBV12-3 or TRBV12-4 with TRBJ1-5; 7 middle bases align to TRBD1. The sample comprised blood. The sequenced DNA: TGTGCCAGCAGTTTCGGGACAGTAAGCGATCAGCCTCAGCATTTT. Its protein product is CASSFGTVSDQPQHF.